This T cell receptor beta chain was identified in a study of post-analysis software for immune sequencing data. Study-wide background: Recorded subtypes: relapsing-remitting, secondary progressive, progressive-relapsing; some patients unannotated.

The TCR beta cDNA libraries carried unique molecular identifiers. One entry per CDR3 protein, called by TCRdb with MiXCR from the PCR reads. Of 750,000 to 950,000 distinct CDR3 sequences in the sample, around 42% were seen once. There are 13 residues in the CDR3. V lost 1 base to trimming and J lost 5 bases, with 7 bases between them. Germline CDR1 SGHRS, CDR2 YFSETQ. Regarding the study as a whole: Several TRBV segments (TRBV5-6, TRBV5-1 and TRBV20-1 among them) occurred more frequently in patients than in controls.

In the case of this clonotype: Its antigen is unknown.

V and J are TRBV5-1 and TRBJ2-1, with D unresolved. Sequencing used blood. The origin of this receptor is a girl aged 10 to 17 with multiple sclerosis. CDR3 amino acids: CASSLQSNNEQFF. As DNA, the CDR3 is TGCGCCAGCAGCTTGCAGAGCAACAATGAGCAGTTCTTC.